The TCR beta chain under discussion was sequenced for a study of cytomegalovirus exposure and HLA in healthy donors listed by TCRdb under 2017. In terms of the full investigation: In an earlier analysis of 450 to 750 of the donors, around 290 Gb of sequence data and 100 million or so unique TCR beta sequences from 150 million to 200 million T cells were reported. Roughly 300 gigabases of sequencing data and approximately 92 million unique TCR sequences made up an early release that covered over 550 HLA-typed donors. Among the approximately 400 genotyped donors, around 81% belonged to the genetic ancestry cluster associated with self-reported Caucasian donors. The study was designed to test whether signatures of past pathogen exposure could be identified by cataloging public T cell receptors. The study used immunosequencing to profile the T cell repertoires of 666 subjects and linked those repertoires to cytomegalovirus serostatus. In addition to the first cohort of 500 to 850 subjects, a separate validation cohort of approximately 130 different subjects was used. To predict cytomegalovirus infection status, the study combined high-throughput TCR immunosequencing, statistical association of individual TCRs with disease status, and machine learning. A later analysis re-examined previously published TCR beta repertoires from just over 650 donors and added high-resolution HLA genotyping to investigate patterns of TCR occurrence. Rather than drawing on any new phenotypic data, the later analysis identified candidate immune exposures from TCR beta sequences and the way those sequences occurred across donors. An earlier analysis of roughly 600 of the donors used high-throughput TCR beta sequencing to judge whether each TCR beta V gene segment behaved as functional or pseudogenic. Donor age, sex, ethnicity and CMV serostatus were collected together with the repertoire data. Genome-wide SNP genotypes for about 55% of the roughly 670 donors were used in a later genetic analysis, which treated that subset as a discovery cohort. Every repertoire in the discovery cohort had been generated on one and the same sequencing platform. HLA typing covered class I and class II loci at four-digit resolution. Typing coverage varied by locus: roughly 629-640 donors for A, B, C, DRB1 and DQB1; 522 for DQA1; about 570 for DPA1; fewer than 480 for DPB1. Roughly 5 DR-DQ haplotypes were handled as single units for association and clustering, since linkage in the cohort was strong. Among several hundred genotyped donors of the cohort, an average of roughly 230,000 unique TCR beta nucleotide sequences was sequenced per donor, of which about 19% were non-productive. Overall study results and their limits: The authors suggested that the approach could potentially be generalized to other disease states and immunological phenotypes. In an earlier analysis of 587 of the donors, most TCR beta V segments were observed in productive rearrangements about 90% or about 30% of the time, broadly matching IMGT annotations. Most TCR sequences were observed very rarely across donors, whereas some public TCRs were present in many individuals. In vitro tests confirmed that three of the cytomegalovirus-associated TCR beta chains recognize cytomegalovirus antigens. In a later analysis, most CMV-associated TCR beta chains were found to appear HLA-restricted, with HLA associations seemingly driven largely by CMV exposure. Linkage disequilibrium might explain the correlated functional status among segregating V segments, but an unknown experimental factor could not be excluded. In a later analysis, HLA-associated TCR beta chains showed more clonal expansion and lower generation probabilities than non-associated chains that were equally common. Only TCR beta chains were sequenced in this cohort, and the absence of alpha or paired-chain data limited detectable features. A further reported finding was that TCR beta sequences accurately predicted the HLA-A and HLA-B alleles for most subjects in the first cohort. The classifier was reported to diagnose cytomegalovirus status with high specificity and sensitivity in both the original and validation cohorts. Compared with the 666-donor mean, donors in an Asian-associated ancestry cluster had fewer N-insertions in productive TCRs, according to a later genetic analysis. In a later analysis, TCR association rates were found to vary across HLA loci, with the most associated TCRs seen for DRB1 alleles and the fewest for HLA-C alleles. Presence/absence analyses assumed roughly uniform sequencing depth across donors, an assumption that may not hold. Because HLA typing was missing for some donors at each locus, association tests included only the typed subset. Strong co-occurrence of HLA alleles, especially DR and DQ, made assigning TCR associations to individual alleles difficult. According to a later analysis, parvovirus B19, influenza, CMV and Epstein-Barr virus appeared linked to several top co-occurrence clusters. A later analysis associated about 17,000 TCR beta sequences with specific HLA alleles at a false discovery rate of 0.05. The only immune exposure information available for the cohort was CMV serostatus. The study gave a list of 150 to 200 TCR beta chains associated with cytomegalovirus. The earlier analysis of almost 600 of the donors excluded approximately 17 rarely observed V segments, including chromosome 9 orphons, because counts were too low. V-gene and J-gene trimming of TCR beta chains was associated with a missense DCLRE1C variant in a later genetic analysis, and the association was replicated in an independent cohort. A cluster of highly shared sequence variants was judged likely to be a technical artifact of the sequencing pipeline.

Points on this clone: The clone's antigen remains unknown. No base quality values were provided; no much bigger clone lies one nucleotide off.

The cohort comprised several hundred healthy bone marrow donors. Cohort members were all nominally healthy when sampled, although unrecorded immune exposures were likely present. The donor tested CMV seropositive, placing the donor among the approximately 290 seropositive members of the cohort. A peripheral blood sample was provided by each donor, and peripheral blood mononuclear cells were used for TCR beta sequencing. Genomic DNA extraction from the blood cell samples was performed with the Qiagen DNeasy Blood Extraction Kit. Libraries were built with the immunoSEQ multiplex PCR assay. For the multiplex PCR, a mixture combining 60 forward primers for TCR Vbeta segments and 13 reverse primers for TCR Jbeta segments was used. Amplification of the CDR3 region of rearranged TCR beta genes was performed with a multiplex PCR assay on genomic DNA. On the Illumina HiSeq System, the amplified TCR beta libraries were sequenced as 87-base-pair reads. Turning to the authors' computational methods: A later analysis tallied tens of millions of unique TCR beta chains across the 666 repertoires, and approximately 11 million of those chains were shared by two or more donors. Raw reads were error-corrected and collapsed into unique sequences with a nearest-neighbor algorithm that merged closely related sequences to remove PCR and sequencing errors. CDR3 sequences were aligned to IMGT reference sequences to assign V, D and J gene segments. For a sequence to be retained, at least a six-nucleotide match to both a V gene segment and a J gene segment was required. Rearrangements were called productive when the CDR3 lacked stop codons and stayed in frame with V and J; all others were non-productive. Following IMGT convention, CDR3 was defined as the stretch from the second conserved V-encoded cysteine up to the conserved J-encoded phenylalanine. The earlier analysis of about 500 of the donors excluded sequences that lacked an unambiguous match to a single V gene segment. An earlier analysis of fewer than 750 of the donors called V segments functional above 56.7% productive rearrangements and segregating when the between-donor standard deviation exceeded 5%. To diagnose cytomegalovirus status from the catalog of TCR beta chain sequences, a statistical classification framework was built. In a later analysis, V and J genes were assigned by comparing TCR nucleotide sequences against IMGT/GENE-DB human TR gene sequences. In a later analysis, CDR3 sequences and most-parsimonious VDJ recombination scenarios were assigned using the TCRdist pipeline. In a later analysis, every TCR beta chain was defined by the combination of its CDR3 amino acid sequence and its V-gene family, and reads without a unique V-gene family were dropped. As a way to deal with suspected cross-contamination and a sequencing artifact, a later analysis dropped 450 to 700 nucleotide sequences that were highly shared and had low generation probability. A later analysis calculated a clonal expansion index for each public chain from normalized within-repertoire ranks of inferred template counts. Generation probabilities in a later analysis came from a VDJ recombination model fitted to out-of-frame rearrangements, and those results were checked against IGoR. In a later analysis, hypergeometric tests were used to score TCR-TCR, TCR-HLA and TCR-CMV co-occurrence, with a repertoire-size bias correction applied to TCR pairs. A later analysis estimated false discovery rates by permuting HLA or CMV assignments 20 times. In a later analysis, co-occurring TCRs were grouped with DBSCAN, and TCRdist sequence similarity was added when clustering was performed within HLA-allele-positive subsets. For co-occurrence clustering, repertoires with fewer than 30,000 or more than 120,000 public chains were excluded, along with five repertoires with anomalous nucleotide sharing. In TCRdb, the immuneACCESS table is reduced to in-frame sequences with V and J assigned. These tables do not hold every clone; where another copy was compared, an unresolved V gene accounts for under half, and the others remain unexplained. Clonal size and the V and J genes are those of that table, whereas D and trimming came from the DNA. A total of about 160,000 clones appear in this sample, roughly 63% of them only once. The top ten clones comprise around 7.1% of the sample.

The sample consisted of PBMCs. The clonotype comes from a woman aged 55-69 years in good health and CMV-seropositive.

The CDR3 has the sequence CASSRGTSGQNYEQYF. The nucleotides read TGTGCCAGCAGCCGGGGGACTAGCGGGCAGAACTACGAGCAGTACTTC. Recombination linked TRBV4-2 to TRBJ2-7; TRBD2 agrees with 12 junctional bases. The germline V gene encodes CDR1 LGHNA and CDR2 YNFKEQ. Inclusive of the bounding cysteine and phenylalanine, the CDR3 is 16 residues long. Only CDR3 DNA remains: 48 bases, in frame from the first base. V ends up 4 bases short and J 3 bases short, with an unmatched junction base count of 7.